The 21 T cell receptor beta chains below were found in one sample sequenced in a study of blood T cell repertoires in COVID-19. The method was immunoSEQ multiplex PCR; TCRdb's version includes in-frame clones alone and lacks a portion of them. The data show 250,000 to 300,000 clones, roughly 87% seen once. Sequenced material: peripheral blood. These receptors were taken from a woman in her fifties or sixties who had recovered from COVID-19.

The CDR3 spells CAISGRLQGLLATGELFF. CDR3 coding DNA: TGTGCCATCAGTGGTCGCCTGCAGGGCCTTTTGGCCACCGGGGAGCTGTTTTTT. J is TRBJ2-2 and V is TRBV10-3; TRBD1 is a possible D gene (5 bases). The CDR3 covers 18 residues. Germline V gene sequence: CDR1 ENHRY, CDR2 SYGVKD. V dropped 4 bases and J dropped 4 bases, with 22 bases sitting between them.

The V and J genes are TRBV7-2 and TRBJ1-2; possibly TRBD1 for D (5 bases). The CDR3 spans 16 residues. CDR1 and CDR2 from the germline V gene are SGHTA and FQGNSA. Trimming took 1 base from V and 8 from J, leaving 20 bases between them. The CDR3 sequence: CASSLGLGLGGSGYTF. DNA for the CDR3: TGTGCCAGCAGCTTAGGTCTTGGTTTGGGGGGGAGCGGCTACACCTTC.

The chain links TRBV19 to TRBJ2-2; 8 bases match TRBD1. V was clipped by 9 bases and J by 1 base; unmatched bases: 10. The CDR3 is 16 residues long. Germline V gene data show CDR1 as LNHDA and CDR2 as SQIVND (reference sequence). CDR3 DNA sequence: TGTGCCAGCGGAGGGGGCAGGGGGCGGAACACCGGGGAGCTGTTTTTT. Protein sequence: CASGGGRGRNTGELFF. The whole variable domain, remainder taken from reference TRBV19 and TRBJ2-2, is DGGITQSPKYLFRKEGQNVTLSCEQNLNHDAMYWYRQDPGQGLRLIYYSQIVNDFQKGDIAEGYSVSREKKESFPLTVTSAQKNPTAFYLCASGGGRGRNTGELFFGEGSRLTVL.

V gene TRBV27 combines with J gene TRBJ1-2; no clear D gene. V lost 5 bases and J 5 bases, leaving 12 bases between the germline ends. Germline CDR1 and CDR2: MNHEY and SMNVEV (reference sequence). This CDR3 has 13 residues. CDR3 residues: CASSNTAGYGYTF. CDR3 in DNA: TGTGCCAGCAGTAACACCGCGGGGTATGGCTACACCTTC.

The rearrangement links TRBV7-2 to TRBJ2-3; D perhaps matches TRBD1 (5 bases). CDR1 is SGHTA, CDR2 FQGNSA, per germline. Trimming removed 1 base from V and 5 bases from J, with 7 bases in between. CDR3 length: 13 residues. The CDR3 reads CASSLEGQDTQYF. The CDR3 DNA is TGTGCCAGCAGCTTAGAGGGGCAAGATACGCAGTATTTT.

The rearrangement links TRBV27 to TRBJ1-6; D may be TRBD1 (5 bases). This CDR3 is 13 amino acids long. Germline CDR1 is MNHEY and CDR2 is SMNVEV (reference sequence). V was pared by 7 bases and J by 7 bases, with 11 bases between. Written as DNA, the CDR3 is TGTGCCAGCACGCGGGGCACAAATTCACCCCTCCACTTT. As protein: CASTRGTNSPLHF.

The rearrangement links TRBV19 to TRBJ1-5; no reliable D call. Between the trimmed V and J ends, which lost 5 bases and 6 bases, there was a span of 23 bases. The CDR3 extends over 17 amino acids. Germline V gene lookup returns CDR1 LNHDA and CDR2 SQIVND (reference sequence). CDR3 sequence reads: CASSSRGLPLNGQPQHF. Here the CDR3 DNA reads TGTGCCAGTAGTTCCCGGGGATTACCCCTCAATGGTCAGCCCCAGCATTTT.

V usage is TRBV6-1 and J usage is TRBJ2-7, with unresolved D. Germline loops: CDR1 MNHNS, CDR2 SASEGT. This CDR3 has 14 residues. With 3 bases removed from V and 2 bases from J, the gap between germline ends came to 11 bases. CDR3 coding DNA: TGTGCCAGCAGTGAGGGTCACAGTCCCTACGAGCAGTACTTC. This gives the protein CASSEGHSPYEQYF.

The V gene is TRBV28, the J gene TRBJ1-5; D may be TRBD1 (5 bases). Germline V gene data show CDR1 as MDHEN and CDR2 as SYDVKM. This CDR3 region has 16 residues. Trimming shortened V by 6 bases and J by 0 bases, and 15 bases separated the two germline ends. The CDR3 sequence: CASSPLETVSNQPQHF. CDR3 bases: TGTGCCAGCAGCCCTCTCGAGACAGTTAGCAATCAGCCCCAGCATTTT. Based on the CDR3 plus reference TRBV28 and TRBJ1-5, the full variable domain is DVKVTQSSRYLVKRTGEKVFLECVQDMDHENMFWYRQDPGLGLRLIYFSYDVKMKEKGDIPEGYSVSREKKERFSLILESASTNQTSMYLCASSPLETVSNQPQHFGDGTRLSIL.

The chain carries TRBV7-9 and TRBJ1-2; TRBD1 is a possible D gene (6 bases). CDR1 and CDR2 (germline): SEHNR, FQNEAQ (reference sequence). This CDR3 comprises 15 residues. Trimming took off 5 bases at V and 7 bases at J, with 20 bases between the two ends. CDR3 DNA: TGTGCCAGCAGCCGGGTCCCAGGGGATTGGCGTGGCTACACCTTC. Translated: CASSRVPGDWRGYTF.

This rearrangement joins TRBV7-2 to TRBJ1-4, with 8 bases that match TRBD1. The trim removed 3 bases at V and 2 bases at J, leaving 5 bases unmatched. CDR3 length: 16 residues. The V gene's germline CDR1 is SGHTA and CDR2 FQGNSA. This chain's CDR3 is CASSLTYRGTNEKLFF. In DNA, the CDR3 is TGTGCCAGCAGCTTGACGTACAGGGGGACTAATGAAAAACTGTTTTTT. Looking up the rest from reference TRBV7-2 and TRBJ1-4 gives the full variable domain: GAGVSQSPSNKVTEKGKDVELRCDPISGHTALYWYRQSLGQGLEFLIYFQGNSAPDKSGLPSDRFSAERTGGSVSTLTIQRTQQEDSAVYLCASSLTYRGTNEKLFFGSGTQLSVL.

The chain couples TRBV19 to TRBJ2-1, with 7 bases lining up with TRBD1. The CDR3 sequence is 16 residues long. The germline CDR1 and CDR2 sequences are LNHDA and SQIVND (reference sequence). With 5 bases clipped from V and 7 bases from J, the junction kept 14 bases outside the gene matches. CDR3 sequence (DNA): TGTGCCAGTAGTCCCCCGAGGGGGCAAATTGGTAATGAGCAGTTCTTC. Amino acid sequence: CASSPPRGQIGNEQFF.

The CDR3 DNA reads TGTGCTAGTGGTTTGGTGTCCAGTGGCTACACCTTC. Encoded protein: CASGLVSSGYTF. The chain couples TRBV12-5 to TRBJ1-2; no clear D gene. Trimming took 0 bases from V and 7 from J, leaving 6 bases between them. The CDR3 sequence is 12 residues long. Germline-derived CDR1 and CDR2 are LGHNT and FRNRAP.

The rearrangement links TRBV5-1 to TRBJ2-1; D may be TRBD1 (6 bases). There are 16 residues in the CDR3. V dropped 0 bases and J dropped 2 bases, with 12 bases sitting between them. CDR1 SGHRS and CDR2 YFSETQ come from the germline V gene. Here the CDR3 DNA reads TGCGCCAGCAGCTTGGGACAGGATTTTACCTACAATGAGCAGTTCTTC. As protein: CASSLGQDFTYNEQFF.

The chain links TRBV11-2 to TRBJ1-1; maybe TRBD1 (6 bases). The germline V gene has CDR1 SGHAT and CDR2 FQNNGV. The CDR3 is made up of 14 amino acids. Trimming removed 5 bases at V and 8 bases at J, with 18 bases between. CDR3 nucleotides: TGTGCCAGCAGCCCTTTGGAGGGGGGAGGGGAAGCTTTCTTT. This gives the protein CASSPLEGGGEAFF.

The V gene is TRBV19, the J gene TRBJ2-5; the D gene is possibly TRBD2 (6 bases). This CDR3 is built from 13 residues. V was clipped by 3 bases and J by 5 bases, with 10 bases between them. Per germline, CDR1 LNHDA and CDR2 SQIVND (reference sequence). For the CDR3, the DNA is TGTGCCAGTAGTATTGGAGGGTTTGAGACCCAGTACTTC. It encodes CASSIGGFETQYF.

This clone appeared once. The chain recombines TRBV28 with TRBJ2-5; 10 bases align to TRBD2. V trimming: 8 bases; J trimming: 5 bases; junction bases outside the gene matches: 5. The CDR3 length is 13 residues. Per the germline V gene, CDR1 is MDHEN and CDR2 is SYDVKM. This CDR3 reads CASASGSRETQYF. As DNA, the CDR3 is TGTGCCAGCGCTAGCGGGAGTCGGGAGACCCAGTACTTC.

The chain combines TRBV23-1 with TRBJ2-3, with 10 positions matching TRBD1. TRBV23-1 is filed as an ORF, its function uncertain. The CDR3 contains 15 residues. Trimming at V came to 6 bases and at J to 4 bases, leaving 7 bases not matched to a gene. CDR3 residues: CASSETGGFADTQYF. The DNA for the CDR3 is TGCGCCAGCAGCGAGACAGGGGGCTTTGCAGATACGCAGTATTTT.

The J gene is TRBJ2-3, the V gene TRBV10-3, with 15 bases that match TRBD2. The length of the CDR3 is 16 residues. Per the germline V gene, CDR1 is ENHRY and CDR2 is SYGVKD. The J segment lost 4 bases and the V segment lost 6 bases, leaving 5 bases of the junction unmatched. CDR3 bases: TGTGCCATCAGGAGGACTAGCGGGGGGGCCCCAGATACGCAGTATTTT. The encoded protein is CAIRRTSGGAPDTQYF.

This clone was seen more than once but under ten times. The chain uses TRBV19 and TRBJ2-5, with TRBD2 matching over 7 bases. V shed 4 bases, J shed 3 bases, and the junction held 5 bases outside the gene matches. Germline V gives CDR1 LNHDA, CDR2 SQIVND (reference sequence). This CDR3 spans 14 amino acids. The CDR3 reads CASSKRLAEETQYF. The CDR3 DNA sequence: TGTGCCAGTAGTAAGCGTCTAGCGGAAGAGACCCAGTACTTC. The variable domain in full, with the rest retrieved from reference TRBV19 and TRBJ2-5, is DGGITQSPKYLFRKEGQNVTLSCEQNLNHDAMYWYRQDPGQGLRLIYYSQIVNDFQKGDIAEGYSVSREKKESFPLTVTSAQKNPTAFYLCASSKRLAEETQYFGPGTRLLVL.

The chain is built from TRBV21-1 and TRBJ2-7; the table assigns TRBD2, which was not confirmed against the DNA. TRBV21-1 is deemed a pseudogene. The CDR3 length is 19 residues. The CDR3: CASSILRVTSGGESYEQYF. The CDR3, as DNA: TGTGCCAGCAGCATTTTACGCGTGACTAGCGGGGGAGAATCCTACGAGCAGTACTTC.